The next 26 T cell receptor beta chains were all read from a single sample in a study of HIV-infected patients and healthy controls. MiXCR, run by TCRdb on the 5' RACE reads, gives a single entry per CDR3 protein. There are 18,000 or so distinct CDR3 sequences in the sample; about 17% occur only once, and around 24% lies in the top ten. Sequenced input: CD8+ T cells from blood. These receptor sequences come from a human donor in good health.

This clonotype showed up many times. This chain joins TRBV2 and TRBJ2-5, with D perhaps TRBD2 (5 bases). This CDR3 has 15 residues. From germline, CDR1 is SNHLY and CDR2 FYNNEI. The V end lost 8 bases, the J end lost 1 base, and 17 bases lay between the germline ends. The CDR3 nucleotides read TGTGCCAGCCTACCCCCACGGCGGGTCCAAGAGACCCAGTACTTC. As protein: CASLPPRRVQETQYF.

The sample holds many counts of this clonotype. J is TRBJ2-3 and V is TRBV11-1, with D perhaps TRBD1 or TRBD2 (5 bases each). Germline V lookup: CDR1 SGHAT, CDR2 FQDESV (reference sequence). The CDR3 length is 15 residues. The V gene lost 1 base and the J gene lost 2 bases, with 10 bases spanning the gap. The CDR3 DNA sequence: TGTGCCAGCAGCTTAGGCCGGGGCTTCACAGATACGCAGTATTTT. Translated, it gives CASSLGRGFTDTQYF.

This clonotype was seen many times. This chain links TRBV15 with TRBJ2-3, with 8 bases identical to TRBD2. The V gene's germline CDR1 is LNHNV and CDR2 YYDKDF (reference sequence). The V gene end was trimmed by 3 bases and the J gene end by 1 base; junction bases not matched to a gene: 6. CDR3 length equals 16 residues. The CDR3 loop reads CATSREAGEGTDTQYF. Written as DNA, the CDR3 is TGTGCCACCAGCAGGGAAGCGGGGGAGGGCACAGATACGCAGTATTTT.

In its sample, this clonotype was seen a few times. The chain couples TRBV27 to TRBJ2-7; 8 bases are a match to TRBD1. Germline CDR1 is MNHEY and CDR2 is SMNVEV (reference sequence). The CDR3 sequence is 14 residues long. J gave up 0 bases and V 6 bases, and 4 bases lay outside the gene matches. DNA for the CDR3: TGTGCCAGCAGCCCGGGACAGGACTCCTACGAGCAGTACTTC. It encodes CASSPGQDSYEQYF.

There are many counts of this clonotype. The rearrangement uses TRBV18 and TRBJ2-4; D is perhaps TRBD2 (5 bases). This CDR3 is built from 15 residues. V dropped 3 bases and J dropped 6 bases, with 15 bases sitting between them. Germline lookup yields CDR1 KGHSH and CDR2 LQKENI. The CDR3 loop reads CASSPEQEAGNIQYF. CDR3 bases: TGTGCCAGCTCACCGGAGCAAGAGGCGGGAAACATTCAGTACTTC.

This clonotype has a handful of counts. The chain employs TRBV19 and TRBJ2-7, with 9 bases that match TRBD2. The J segment lost 5 bases and the V segment lost 5 bases, leaving 4 bases of the junction unmatched. Germline CDR1 and CDR2: LNHDA and SQIVND (reference sequence). This CDR3 spans 13 amino acids. The chain's CDR3 is CASSLSGRDEQYF. The CDR3 nucleotides read TGTGCCAGTAGTCTTAGCGGGAGAGACGAGCAGTACTTC.

This clonotype has ten or more counts. The V and J genes are TRBV4-1 and TRBJ2-3, with D possibly matching TRBD2 (6 bases). The V end lost 0 bases, the J end lost 2 bases, and 12 bases lay between the germline ends. CDR1 is MGHRA, CDR2 YSYEKL, per germline. The CDR3 loop spans 16 amino acids. CDR3 loop: CASSQDAVAVTDTQYF. The CDR3, as DNA: TGCGCCAGCAGCCAAGATGCGGTAGCGGTCACAGATACGCAGTATTTT.

This clonotype was seen repeatedly, ten times or more. The chain employs TRBV12-3 or TRBV12-4 and TRBJ2-3, with D hard to call. Trimming left V 9 bases short and J 4 bases short, with 11 bases between. The CDR3 spans 12 residues. CDR3 loop: CASSDLPDTQYF. The CDR3, as DNA: TGTGCCAGTTCAGATCTCCCAGATACGCAGTATTTT.

This clonotype occurred many times. The V and J genes are TRBV12-3 or TRBV12-4 and TRBJ1-5; D is unclear. V lost 6 bases and J 8 bases, leaving 14 bases between the germline ends. This CDR3 has 13 amino acids. CDR3 sequence: CASSRTERKPQHF. CDR3 coding DNA: TGTGCCAGCAGCCGCACCGAGAGGAAGCCCCAGCATTTT.

This clonotype was seen many times. This rearrangement joins TRBV28 to TRBJ2-1, with 7 positions matching TRBD1. The CDR3 loop spans 12 amino acids. CDR1 and CDR2 from the germline V gene are MDHEN and SYDVKM. V gave up 6 bases and J gave up 11 bases; unmatched junction bases: 7. The CDR3 nucleotides are TGTGCCAGCAGCCCACAGGGGAGTCAGCAGTTCTTC. It specifies CASSPQGSQQFF. The full variable domain, rest sourced from reference TRBV28 and TRBJ2-1, is DVKVTQSSRYLVKRTGEKVFLECVQDMDHENMFWYRQDPGLGLRLIYFSYDVKMKEKGDIPEGYSVSREKKERFSLILESASTNQTSMYLCASSPQGSQQFFGPGTRLTVL.

This clonotype appeared many times. The gene calls are TRBV5-8 and TRBJ2-5; D not resolved. V shed 0 bases and J shed 7 bases, with 7 bases lying between them. The CDR3 is 12 amino acids. Germline-derived CDR1 and CDR2 are SGHTS and YDEGEE. CDR3 residues: CASSLVEGTQYF. The CDR3 region has the DNA TGTGCCAGCAGCTTGGTCGAAGGGACCCAGTACTTC.

This clonotype was seen ten or more times. The rearrangement uses TRBV20-1 and TRBJ2-7; D uncertain. Germline V gene sequence: CDR1 DFQATT, CDR2 SNEGSKA (reference sequence). The V end was cut by 0 bases, the J end by 1 base, with 10 bases between. The CDR3 extends over 14 amino acids. The CDR3: CSARDLLGSYEQYF. The CDR3 nucleotides read TGCAGTGCTAGAGATCTACTTGGATCCTACGAGCAGTACTTC.

This clonotype occurred many times. The rearrangement uses TRBV12-3 or TRBV12-4 and TRBJ2-1, with 8 positions matching TRBD2. This CDR3 has 14 residues. The ends lost 2 bases at V and 4 bases at J; junction bases unmatched: 1. CDR3 nucleotide sequence: TGTGCCAGCAGTTTACGGGAGGGATACAATGAGCAGTTCTTC. This codes for CASSLREGYNEQFF.

The table lists this clonotype with many counts. CDR3 DNA: TGTGCCAGCAGTAGCGGGGGGGCGGCGGAGACCCAGTACTTC. It codes for CASSSGGAAETQYF. This chain uses TRBV6-2 or TRBV6-3 with TRBJ2-5; TRBD2 matches 10 bases. J was trimmed by 5 bases and V by 5 bases; bases with no gene match: 5. Germline lookup yields CDR1 MNHEY and CDR2 SVGEGT. This CDR3 is built from 14 residues.

This clonotype was detected many times. V usage is TRBV29-1 and J usage is TRBJ2-7, with 8 bases fitting TRBD2. CDR3 length: 15 residues. Germline V lookup: CDR1 SQVTM, CDR2 ANQGSEA. The V and J ends lost 4 bases and 3 bases, in that order; junction bases with no gene match: 11. The CDR3 loop reads CSVAGGGTDVYEQYF. The CDR3 DNA reads TGCAGCGTTGCCGGGGGGGGGACGGACGTCTACGAGCAGTACTTC.

This clonotype was observed at least ten times. V gene TRBV7-9 combines with J gene TRBJ1-5; TRBD1 is a possible D gene (5 bases). Germline V gene lookup returns CDR1 SEHNR and CDR2 FQNEAQ (reference sequence). The CDR3 is made up of 19 amino acids. Trimming took 2 bases from V and 7 from J, leaving 27 bases between them. CDR3 protein: CASSLLPGGSKRQRQPQHF. The CDR3 DNA reads as TGTGCCAGCAGCTTATTACCCGGCGGTTCGAAGAGACAGCGACAGCCCCAGCATTTT.

This clonotype was counted at least ten times. The rearrangement links TRBV15 to TRBJ2-6; the D is unclear. Trimming pared 0 bases from V and 0 bases from J, leaving 12 bases between. The length of the CDR3 is 18 residues. The germline V gene encodes CDR1 LNHNV and CDR2 YYDKDF (reference sequence). CDR3 in DNA: TGTGCCACCAGCAGAGATCAAGTTAGGTCCTCTGGGGCCAACGTCCTGACTTTC. Its translation: CATSRDQVRSSGANVLTF.

This clonotype was seen at least ten times. V is TRBV20-1 and J is TRBJ1-2; 8 bases agree with TRBD1. Germline V gene data show CDR1 as DFQATT and CDR2 as SNEGSKA (reference sequence). The junction had 6 bases not matched to a gene; V was cut back by 1 base and J by 2 bases. This CDR3 region has 15 residues. CDR3 bases: TGCAGTGCTAGAGCCCGGACAGGGAAAAACTATGGCTACACCTTC. Residues: CSARARTGKNYGYTF.

The sample holds many counts of this clonotype. J is TRBJ2-1 and V is TRBV12-3 or TRBV12-4, with D possibly being TRBD2 (5 bases). This CDR3 comprises 15 residues. The V end lost 0 bases, the J end lost 7 bases, and 13 bases lay between the germline ends. The CDR3 coding sequence is TGTGCCAGCAGTTTAGCGCCGGACTGGAGAAATGAGCAGTTCTTC. It specifies CASSLAPDWRNEQFF.

At least ten counts were recorded for this clonotype. The chain is built from TRBV29-1 and TRBJ2-3, with D uncertain. Germline V gene sequence: CDR1 SQVTM, CDR2 ANQGSEA. Trimming took off 7 bases at V and 6 bases at J, with 8 bases between the two ends. The CDR3 length is 10 residues. Here the CDR3 DNA reads TGCAGCGCCACGGGCGATACGCAGTATTTT. This gives the protein CSATGDTQYF.

This clonotype was detected only a few times. DNA for the CDR3: TGTGCCTGGAGCCTCCGGGGCTCCAGGGATAGCAATCAGCCCCAGCATTTT. Its protein is CAWSLRGSRDSNQPQHF. The V gene is TRBV30, the J gene TRBJ1-5, with TRBD1 as a possible D gene (5 bases). The CDR3 length is 17 residues. With 3 bases removed from V and 0 bases from J, the gap between germline ends came to 18 bases. CDR1 and CDR2 (germline): GTSNPN, SVGIG (reference sequence).

This chain uses TRBV5-4 with TRBJ2-1, with TRBD2 matching over 8 bases. CDR1 and CDR2 from the germline V gene are SGHNT and YYREEE (reference sequence). V was clipped by 5 bases and J by 8 bases; unmatched bases: 6. There are 13 residues in the CDR3. The CDR3 reads CASSLSGKDEQFF. The CDR3 DNA sequence: TGTGCCAGCAGTCTTAGCGGGAAGGATGAGCAGTTCTTC.

Comment on this clonotype: A clone one base away is much larger, so this may be a read error. The chain uses TRBV27 and TRBJ2-7; possible D gene TRBD2, 5 bases. V was shortened by 9 bases and J by 7 bases, with 19 bases between the two germline ends. The germline V gene encodes CDR1 MNHEY and CDR2 SMNVEV (reference sequence). The CDR3 covers 13 residues. The CDR3 loop is CARSPTYPGEQYF. DNA for the CDR3: TGTGCCAGAAGTCCGACCTACCCGGGGGAGCAGTACTTC.

This clonotype was detected a few times. This chain links TRBV12-5 with TRBJ2-1, with 9 bases identical to TRBD1. V lost 2 bases and J lost 7; bases outside the gene matches: 6. Germline CDR1 LGHNT, CDR2 FRNRAP. This CDR3 has 15 residues. CDR3 bases: TGTGCTAGTGGTTTGCCTGGGACAGGGTTAAATGAGCAGTTCTTC. Its translation: CASGLPGTGLNEQFF.

This clonotype is termed medium-sized. The CDR3: CASSEGQHYEQYF. The CDR3 nucleotides are TGTGCCAGCAGCGAGGGACAGCACTACGAGCAGTACTTC. This chain uses TRBV7-9 with TRBJ2-7; 7 nucleotides line up with TRBD1. CDR1 and CDR2 from the germline V gene are SEHNR and FQNEAQ (reference sequence). Trimming took 5 bases from V and 3 from J; bases not matched to a gene: 4. The CDR3 runs to 13 residues.

The chain couples TRBV29-1 to TRBJ2-7; D is unclear. The V and J ends lost 4 bases and 1 base respectively, with 8 bases between them. Germline CDR1 and CDR2: SQVTM and ANQGSEA. The CDR3 contains 12 residues. The CDR3 loop reads CSVVERSYEQYF. The CDR3 region has the DNA TGCAGCGTTGTAGAGAGATCCTACGAGCAGTACTTC.